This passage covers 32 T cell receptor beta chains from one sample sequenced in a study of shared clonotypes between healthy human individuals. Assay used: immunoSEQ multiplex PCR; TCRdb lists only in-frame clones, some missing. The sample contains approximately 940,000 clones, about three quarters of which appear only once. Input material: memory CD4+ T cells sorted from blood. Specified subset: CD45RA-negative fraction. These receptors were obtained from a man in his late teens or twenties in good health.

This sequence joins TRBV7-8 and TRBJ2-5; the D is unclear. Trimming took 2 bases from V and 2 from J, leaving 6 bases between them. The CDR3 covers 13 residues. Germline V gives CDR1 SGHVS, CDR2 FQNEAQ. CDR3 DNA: TGTGCCAGCAGCTTATCCTTACAAGAGACCCAGTACTTC. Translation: CASSLSLQETQYF.

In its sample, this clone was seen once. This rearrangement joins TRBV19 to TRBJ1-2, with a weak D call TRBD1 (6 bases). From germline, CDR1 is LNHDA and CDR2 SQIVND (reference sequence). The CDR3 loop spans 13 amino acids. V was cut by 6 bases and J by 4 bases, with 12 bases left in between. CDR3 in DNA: TGTGCCAGTAGCCCACAGGGTTTCTATGGCTACACCTTC. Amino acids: CASSPQGFYGYTF.

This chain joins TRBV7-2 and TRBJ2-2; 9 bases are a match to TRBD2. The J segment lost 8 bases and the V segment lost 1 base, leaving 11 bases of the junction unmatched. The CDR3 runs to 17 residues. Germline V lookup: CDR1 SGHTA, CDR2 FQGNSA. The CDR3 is CASSLDPASGIYGELFF. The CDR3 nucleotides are TGTGCCAGCAGCTTAGATCCGGCTAGCGGGATATATGGGGAGCTGTTTTTT. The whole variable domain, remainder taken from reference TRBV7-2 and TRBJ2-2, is GAGVSQSPSNKVTEKGKDVELRCDPISGHTALYWYRQSLGQGLEFLIYFQGNSAPDKSGLPSDRFSAERTGGSVSTLTIQRTQQEDSAVYLCASSLDPASGIYGELFFGEGSRLTVL.

This CDR3 is CASTGDSSFGDTQYF. DNA for the CDR3: TGTGCCAGCACCGGGGACAGTTCCTTTGGGGATACGCAGTATTTT. The rearrangement joins TRBV25-1 to TRBJ2-3; TRBD1 agrees at 7 bases. Trimming at V came to 7 bases and at J to 6 bases, leaving 13 bases not matched to a gene. Germline values: CDR1 MGHDK, CDR2 SYGVNS. The CDR3 contains 15 residues. Drawing the rest from reference TRBV25-1 and TRBJ2-3, the complete variable domain is EADIYQTPRYLVIGTGKKITLECSQTMGHDKMYWYQQDPGMELHLIHYSYGVNSTEKGDLSSESTVSRIRTEHFPLTLESARPSHTSQYLCASTGDSSFGDTQYFGPGTRLTVL.

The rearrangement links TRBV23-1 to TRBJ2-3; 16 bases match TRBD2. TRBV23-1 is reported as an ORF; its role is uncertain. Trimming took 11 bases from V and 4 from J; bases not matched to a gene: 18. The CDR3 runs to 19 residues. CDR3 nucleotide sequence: TGCGCCCCTGAGGGTCCCCGGGGGACTAGCGGGAGGGCCGCAGATACGCAGTATTTT. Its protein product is CAPEGPRGTSGRAADTQYF.

This CDR3 reads CASSDWGQGRVEKLFF. The CDR3 bases are TGTGCCAGCAGTGATTGGGGACAGGGGCGGGTTGAAAAACTGTTTTTT. The chain has TRBV6-1 and TRBJ1-4; 10 bases map to TRBD1. This CDR3 spans 16 amino acids. In germline, CDR1 is MNHNS, CDR2 SASEGT. V was clipped by 3 bases and J by 7 bases; unmatched bases: 8.

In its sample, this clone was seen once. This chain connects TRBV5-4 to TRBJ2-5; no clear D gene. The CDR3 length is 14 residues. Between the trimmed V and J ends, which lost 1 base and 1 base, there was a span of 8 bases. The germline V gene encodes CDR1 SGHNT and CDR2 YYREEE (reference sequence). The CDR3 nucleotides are TGTGCCAGCAGCTTGTCGGCAGTCCAAGAGACCCAGTACTTC. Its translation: CASSLSAVQETQYF. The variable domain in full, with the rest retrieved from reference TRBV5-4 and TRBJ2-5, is ETGVTQSPTHLIKTRGQQVTLRCSSQSGHNTVSWYQQALGQGPQFIFQYYREEENGRGNFPPRFSGLQFPNYSSELNVNALELDDSALYLCASSLSAVQETQYFGPGTRLLVL.

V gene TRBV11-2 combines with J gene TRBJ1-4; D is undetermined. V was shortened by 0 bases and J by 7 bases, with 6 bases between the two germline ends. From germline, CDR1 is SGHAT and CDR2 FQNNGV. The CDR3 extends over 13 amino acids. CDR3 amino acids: CASSLEEGEKLFF. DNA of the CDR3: TGTGCCAGCAGCTTAGAGGAGGGTGAAAAACTGTTTTTT.

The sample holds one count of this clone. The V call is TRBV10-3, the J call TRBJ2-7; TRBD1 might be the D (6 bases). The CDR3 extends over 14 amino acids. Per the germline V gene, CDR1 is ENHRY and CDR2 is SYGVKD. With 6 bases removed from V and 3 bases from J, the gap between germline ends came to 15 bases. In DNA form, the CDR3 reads TGTGCCATCAGGGGGCGGACAGAAGACTACGAGCAGTACTTC. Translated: CAIRGRTEDYEQYF.

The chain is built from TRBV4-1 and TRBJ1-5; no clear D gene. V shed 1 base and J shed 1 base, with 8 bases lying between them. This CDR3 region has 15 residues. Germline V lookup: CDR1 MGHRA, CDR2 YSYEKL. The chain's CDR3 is CASSQGAGSNQPQHF. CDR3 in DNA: TGCGCCAGCAGCCAAGGGGCAGGCAGCAATCAGCCCCAGCATTTT.

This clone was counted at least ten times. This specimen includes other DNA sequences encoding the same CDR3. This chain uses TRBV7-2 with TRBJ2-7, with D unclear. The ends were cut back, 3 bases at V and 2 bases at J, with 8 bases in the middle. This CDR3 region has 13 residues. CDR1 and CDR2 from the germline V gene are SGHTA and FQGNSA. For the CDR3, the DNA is TGTGCCAGCAGCTTGGGCGTTGCCTACGAGCAGTACTTC. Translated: CASSLGVAYEQYF.

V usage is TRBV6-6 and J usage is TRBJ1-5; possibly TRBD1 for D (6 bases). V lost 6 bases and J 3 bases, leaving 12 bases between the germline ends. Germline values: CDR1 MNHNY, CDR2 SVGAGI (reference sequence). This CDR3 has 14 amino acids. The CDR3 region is CASSLRQVNQPQHF. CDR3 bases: TGTGCCAGCAGCCTTAGACAGGTCAATCAGCCCCAGCATTTT.

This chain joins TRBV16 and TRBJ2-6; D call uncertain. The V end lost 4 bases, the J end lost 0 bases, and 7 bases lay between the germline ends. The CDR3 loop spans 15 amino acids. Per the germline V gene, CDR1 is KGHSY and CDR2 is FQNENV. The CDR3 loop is CASSPSPSGANVLTF. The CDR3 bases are TGTGCCAGCAGCCCTTCACCCTCTGGGGCCAACGTCCTGACTTTC. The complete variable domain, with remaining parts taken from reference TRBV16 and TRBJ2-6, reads GEEVAQTPKHLVRGEGQKAKLYCAPIKGHSYVFWYQQVLKNEFKFLISFQNENVFDETGMPKERFSAKCLPNSPCSLEIQATKLEDSAVYFCASSPSPSGANVLTFGAGSRLTVL.

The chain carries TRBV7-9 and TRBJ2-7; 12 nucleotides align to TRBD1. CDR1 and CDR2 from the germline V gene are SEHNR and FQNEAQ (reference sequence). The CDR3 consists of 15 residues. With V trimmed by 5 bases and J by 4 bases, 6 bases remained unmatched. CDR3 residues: CASSPVGQGAYEQYF. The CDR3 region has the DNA TGTGCCAGCAGCCCCGTGGGACAGGGGGCATACGAGCAGTACTTC.

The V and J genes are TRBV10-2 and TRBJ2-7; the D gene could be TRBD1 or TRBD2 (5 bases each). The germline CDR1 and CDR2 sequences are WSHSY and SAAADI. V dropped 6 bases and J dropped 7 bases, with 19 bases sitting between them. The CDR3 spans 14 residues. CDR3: CASSPGTPTREQYF. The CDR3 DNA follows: TGCGCCAGCAGCCCCGGGACCCCCACCCGAGAGCAGTACTTC.

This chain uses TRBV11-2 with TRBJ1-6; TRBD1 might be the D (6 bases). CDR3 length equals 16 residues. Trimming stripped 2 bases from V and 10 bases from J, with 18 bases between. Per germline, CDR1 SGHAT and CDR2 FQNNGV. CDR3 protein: CASSLFGAGVRSPLHF. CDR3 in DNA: TGTGCCAGCAGCTTATTCGGGGCAGGGGTAAGATCACCCCTCCACTTT.

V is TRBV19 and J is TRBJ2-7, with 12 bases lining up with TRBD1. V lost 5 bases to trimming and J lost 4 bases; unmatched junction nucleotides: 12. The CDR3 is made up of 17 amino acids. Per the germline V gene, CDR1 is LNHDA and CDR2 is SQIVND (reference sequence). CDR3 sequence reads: CASSPGQGARDRYEQYF. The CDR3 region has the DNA TGTGCCAGTAGTCCGGGACAGGGGGCGAGGGATAGATACGAGCAGTACTTC.

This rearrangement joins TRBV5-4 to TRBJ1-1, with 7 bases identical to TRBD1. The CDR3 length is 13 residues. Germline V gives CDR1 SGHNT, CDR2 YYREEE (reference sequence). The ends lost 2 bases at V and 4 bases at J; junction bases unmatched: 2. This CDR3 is CASSFRGSTEAFF. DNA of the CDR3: TGTGCCAGCAGCTTCAGGGGGTCCACTGAAGCTTTCTTT.

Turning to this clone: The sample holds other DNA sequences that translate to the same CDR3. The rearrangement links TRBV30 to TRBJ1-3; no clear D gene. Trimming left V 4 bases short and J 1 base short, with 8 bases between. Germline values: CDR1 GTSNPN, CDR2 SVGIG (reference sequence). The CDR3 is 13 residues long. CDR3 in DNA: TGTGCCTGGACTCTCCATTCTGGAAACACCATATATTTT. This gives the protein CAWTLHSGNTIYF.

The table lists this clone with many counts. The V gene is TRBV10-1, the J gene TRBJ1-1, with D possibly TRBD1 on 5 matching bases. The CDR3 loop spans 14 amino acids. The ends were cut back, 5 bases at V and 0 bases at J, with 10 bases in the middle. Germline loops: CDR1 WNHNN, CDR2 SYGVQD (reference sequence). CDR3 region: CASSQQGMNTEAFF. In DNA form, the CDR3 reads TGCGCCAGCAGTCAGCAGGGAATGAACACTGAAGCTTTCTTT.

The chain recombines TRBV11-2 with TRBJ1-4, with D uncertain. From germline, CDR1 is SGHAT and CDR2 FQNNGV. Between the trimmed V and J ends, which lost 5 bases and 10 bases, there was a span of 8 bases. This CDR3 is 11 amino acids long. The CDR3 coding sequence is TGTGCCAGCAGCGGAGGTAGAAAACTGTTTTTT. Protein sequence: CASSGGRKLFF.

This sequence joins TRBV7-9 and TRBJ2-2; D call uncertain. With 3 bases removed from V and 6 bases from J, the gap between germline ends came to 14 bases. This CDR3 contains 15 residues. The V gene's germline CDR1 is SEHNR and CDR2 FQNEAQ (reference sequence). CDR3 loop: CASSFWQSSSGELFF. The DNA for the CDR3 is TGTGCCAGCAGCTTTTGGCAGTCTTCCTCCGGGGAGCTGTTTTTT.

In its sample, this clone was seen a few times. Here the CDR3 reads CAISEGRGSLETQYF. Here the CDR3 DNA reads TGTGCCATCAGTGAGGGCAGGGGCAGTTTAGAGACCCAGTACTTC. The chain recombines TRBV10-3 with TRBJ2-5; the D gene is possibly TRBD1 (6 bases). V shed 2 bases and J shed 4 bases, with 14 bases lying between them. The CDR3 runs to 15 residues. The V gene's germline CDR1 is ENHRY and CDR2 SYGVKD.

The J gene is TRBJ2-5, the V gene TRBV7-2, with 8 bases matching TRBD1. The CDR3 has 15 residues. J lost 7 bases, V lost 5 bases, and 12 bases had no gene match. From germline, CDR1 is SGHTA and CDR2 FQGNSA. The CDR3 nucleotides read TGTGCCAGCAGCGTGCCGACAGGGGCCCTAAGGACCCAGTACTTC. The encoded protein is CASSVPTGALRTQYF.

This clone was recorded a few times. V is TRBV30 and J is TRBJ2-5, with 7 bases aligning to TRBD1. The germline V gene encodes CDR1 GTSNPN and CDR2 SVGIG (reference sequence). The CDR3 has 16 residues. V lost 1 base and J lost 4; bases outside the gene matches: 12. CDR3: CAWSGGAGGYGETQYF. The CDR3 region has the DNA TGTGCCTGGAGTGGAGGAGCAGGGGGATATGGAGAGACCCAGTACTTC.

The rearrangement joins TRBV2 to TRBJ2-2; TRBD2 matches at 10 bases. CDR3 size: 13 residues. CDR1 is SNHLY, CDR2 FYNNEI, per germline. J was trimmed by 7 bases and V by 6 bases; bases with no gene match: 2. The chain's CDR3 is CASRAGGVGELFF. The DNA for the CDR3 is TGTGCCAGCAGAGCGGGAGGGGTCGGGGAGCTGTTTTTT.

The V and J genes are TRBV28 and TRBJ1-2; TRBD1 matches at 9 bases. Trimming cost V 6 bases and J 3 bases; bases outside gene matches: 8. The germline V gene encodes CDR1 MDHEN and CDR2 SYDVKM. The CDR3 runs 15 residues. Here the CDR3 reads CASSYGGQGDYGYTF. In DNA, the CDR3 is TGTGCCAGCAGCTATGGGGGACAGGGTGACTATGGCTACACCTTC.

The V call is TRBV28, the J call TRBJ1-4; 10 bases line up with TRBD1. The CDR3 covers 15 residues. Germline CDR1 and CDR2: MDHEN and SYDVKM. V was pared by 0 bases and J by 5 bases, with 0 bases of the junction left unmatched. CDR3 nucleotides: TGTGCCAGCAGTTTATGGGGACAGGGGAATGAAAAACTGTTTTTT. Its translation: CASSLWGQGNEKLFF.

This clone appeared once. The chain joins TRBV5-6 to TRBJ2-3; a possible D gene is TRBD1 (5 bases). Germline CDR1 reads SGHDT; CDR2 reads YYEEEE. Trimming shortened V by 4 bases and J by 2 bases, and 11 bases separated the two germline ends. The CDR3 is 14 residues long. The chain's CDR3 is CASSEGDLTDTQYF. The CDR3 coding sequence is TGTGCCAGCAGCGAAGGGGATCTCACAGATACGCAGTATTTT.

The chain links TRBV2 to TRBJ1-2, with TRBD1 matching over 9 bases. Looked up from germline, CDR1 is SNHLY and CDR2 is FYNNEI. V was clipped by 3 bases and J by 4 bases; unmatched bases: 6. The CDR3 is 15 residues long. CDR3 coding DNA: TGTGCCAGCAGTGATTCACAGGGACAGGGCTATGGCTACACCTTC. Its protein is CASSDSQGQGYGYTF.

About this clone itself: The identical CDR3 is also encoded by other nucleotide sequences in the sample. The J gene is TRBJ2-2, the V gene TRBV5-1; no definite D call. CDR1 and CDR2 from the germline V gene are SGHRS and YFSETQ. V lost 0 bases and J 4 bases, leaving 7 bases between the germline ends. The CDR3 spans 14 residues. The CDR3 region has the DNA TGCGCCAGCAGCTTGGTTGGCGGCACCGGGGAGCTGTTTTTT. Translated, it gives CASSLVGGTGELFF.

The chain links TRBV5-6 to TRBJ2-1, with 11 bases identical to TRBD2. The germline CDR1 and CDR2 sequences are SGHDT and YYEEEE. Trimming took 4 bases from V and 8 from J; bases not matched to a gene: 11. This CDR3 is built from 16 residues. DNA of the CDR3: TGTGCCAGCAGCCTGTATAGCGGGAGGGCCCGTCATGAGCAGTTCTTC. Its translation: CASSLYSGRARHEQFF.